Detailed here is one T cell receptor beta chain. As yet, its antigen is unknown. Germline V gives CDR1 SEHNR, CDR2 FQNEAQ (reference sequence). This CDR3 is built from 16 residues. The V gene lost 3 bases and the J gene lost 3 bases, with 18 bases spanning the gap. TCRdb processed the 5' RACE reads anew with MiXCR; each CDR3 protein has one entry. The data show just over 60,000 distinct CDR3 sequences, roughly 30% seen once. Whole-study findings and limits: Tumor Tregs overlapped most with tumor, then blood, naive CD4+ cells.

What was sequenced was tumor-infiltrating naive CD4+ T cells sorted from the breast tumor. Subset noted: naive CD4+ T cells, CD4+CD45RA+CD25-. The chain links TRBV7-9 to TRBJ2-7, with D tentatively TRBD2 (6 bases). The origin of this receptor is a female donor with breast cancer. In DNA, the CDR3 is TGTGCCAGCAGCTTCCCAGACTCGGGACTTAACTACGAGCAGTACTTC. Residues: CASSFPDSGLNYEQYF.